Presented here are 5 T cell receptor beta chains from one specimen sequenced in a study of TIL therapy for anti-PD-1-resistant metastatic lung cancer. Sequencing used immunoSEQ v3. This table comes from immunoSEQ multiplex PCR, and its TCRdb copy is limited to in-frame clones, with some not included. The sample holds 25,000 to 40,000 clones, about 80% seen once. Time point here: pre-treatment sample, taken before nivolumab and TIL therapy. The sample in question was blood, obtained at baseline. The receptors originated from a woman aged 30 to 85 with non-small cell lung cancer.

The gene calls are TRBV4-1 and TRBJ2-1, with TRBD2 matching 7 bases. CDR3 size: 16 residues. Looked up from germline, CDR1 is MGHRA and CDR2 is YSYEKL. V trimming: 0 bases; J trimming: 4 bases; junction bases outside the gene matches: 6. CDR3 in amino acids: CASSQDSSGSYNEQFF. Written as DNA, the CDR3 is TGCGCCAGCAGCCAAGACTCTAGCGGTTCTTACAATGAGCAGTTCTTC.

The rearrangement joins TRBV5-4 to TRBJ2-2; D not certain. Germline values: CDR1 SGHNT, CDR2 YYREEE (reference sequence). The length of the CDR3 is 14 residues. Trimming took off 1 base at V and 6 bases at J, with 10 bases between the two ends. This CDR3 is CASSLLSFAGELFF. As DNA, the CDR3 is TGTGCCAGCAGCTTGTTGAGTTTTGCCGGGGAGCTGTTTTTT.

V usage is TRBV27 and J usage is TRBJ2-1, with TRBD2 matching 14 bases. The CDR3 is made up of 19 amino acids. Germline V gives CDR1 MNHEY, CDR2 SMNVEV (reference sequence). V was clipped by 5 bases and J by 0 bases; unmatched bases: 9. The CDR3 protein is CASSRETSGRGDSYNEQFF. As DNA, the CDR3 is TGTGCCAGCAGTCGAGAGACTAGCGGGAGGGGCGACTCCTACAATGAGCAGTTCTTC.

J is TRBJ2-3 and V is TRBV6-5; D is possibly TRBD2 (6 bases). This CDR3 is built from 13 residues. From germline, CDR1 is MNHEY and CDR2 SVGAGI. Trimming shortened V by 6 bases and J by 7 bases, and 14 bases separated the two germline ends. The CDR3 DNA reads TGTGCCAGCAGACGCGGGATTGCGAATACGCAGTATTTT. It encodes CASRRGIANTQYF.

Points on this clone: One junction end disagrees with the germline gene, perhaps due to a read error. V is TRBV5-1 and J is TRBJ1-1; the D is unclear. Germline assignment: CDR1 SGHRS and CDR2 YFSETQ. CDR3 length: 15 residues. The CDR3 is CASNLQPMGNTEAFF. CDR3 in DNA: TGCGCCAGCAACTTGCAGCCTATGGGGAACACTGAAGCTTTCTTT.